Described below is a single T cell receptor beta chain sequence and its context. The data originate from a study of OX40 agonist ivuxolimab in advanced cancers. For the study at large: Patients receiving dose escalation had hepatocellular carcinoma, melanoma, renal cell or head and neck cancer. The group had a mean age of about 65 years, ranged from 23 to 79, and was 80% to 85% male.

Generated by immunoSEQ multiplex PCR, the TCRdb table keeps only in-frame clones and is missing some. The data contain fewer than 85,000 clones, just under 90% of them singletons. The TCR sequence derives from an adult with an advanced solid tumor such as melanoma, head and neck, liver or kidney cancer. The starting material was CD4+ or CD8+ T cells sorted from blood, obtained in a trial of the OX40 agonist ivuxolimab.

CDR3 bases: TGTGCCTGGGGGACAGGGGGCTACTATGGCTACACCTTC. This codes for CAWGTGGYYGYTF. The rearrangement uses TRBV30 and TRBJ1-2, with 12 bases that match TRBD1. Germline CDR1 is GTSNPN and CDR2 is SVGIG (reference sequence). Trimming took 5 bases from V and 3 from J; bases not matched to a gene: 1. The CDR3 extends over 13 amino acids. Together with reference TRBV30 and TRBJ1-2, the CDR3 gives the full variable domain: SQTIHQWPATLVQPVGSPLSLECTVEGTSNPNLYWYRQAAGRGLQLLFYSVGIGQISSEVPQNLSASRPQDRQFILSSKKLLLSDSGFYLCAWGTGGYYGYTFGSGTRLTVV.